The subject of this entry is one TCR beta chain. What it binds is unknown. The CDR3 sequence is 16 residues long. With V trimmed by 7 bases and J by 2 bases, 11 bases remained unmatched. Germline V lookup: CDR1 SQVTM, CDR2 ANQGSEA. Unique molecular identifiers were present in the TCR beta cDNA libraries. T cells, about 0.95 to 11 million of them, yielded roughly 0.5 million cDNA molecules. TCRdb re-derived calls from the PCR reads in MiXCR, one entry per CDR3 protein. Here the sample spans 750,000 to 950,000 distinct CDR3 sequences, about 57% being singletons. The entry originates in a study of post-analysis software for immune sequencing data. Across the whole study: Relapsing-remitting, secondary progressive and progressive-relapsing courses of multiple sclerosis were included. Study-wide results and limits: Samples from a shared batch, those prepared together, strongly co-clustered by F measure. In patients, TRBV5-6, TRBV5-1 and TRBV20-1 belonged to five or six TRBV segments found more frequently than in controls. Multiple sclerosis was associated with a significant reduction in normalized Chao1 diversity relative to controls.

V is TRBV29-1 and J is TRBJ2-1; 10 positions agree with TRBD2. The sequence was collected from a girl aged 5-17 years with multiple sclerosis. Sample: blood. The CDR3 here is CSAHGASGSPYNEQFF. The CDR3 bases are TGCAGCGCCCACGGGGCTAGCGGGAGCCCCTACAATGAGCAGTTCTTC.